These 12 T cell receptor beta chains were all obtained from the same sample, sequenced in a study of blood T cell repertoires in COVID-19. Assay used: immunoSEQ multiplex PCR; TCRdb lists only in-frame clones, some missing. The sample lists more than 200,000 clones; approximately 91% were seen once. The sample taken for sequencing was peripheral blood. These receptors all come from a human donor in a cohort sampled during active COVID-19.

The chain has TRBV12-3 or TRBV12-4 and TRBJ2-2, with a weak D call TRBD2 (6 bases). Trimming shortened V by 4 bases and J by 3 bases, and 6 bases separated the two germline ends. The CDR3 totals 13 residues. The CDR3 region is CASSWEDTGELFF. The CDR3 nucleotides read TGTGCCAGCAGTTGGGAGGACACCGGGGAGCTGTTTTTT.

A single count supports this clone. The genes are TRBV28 and TRBJ1-3; D is unresolved. This CDR3 is 14 amino acids long. Germline V gene lookup returns CDR1 MDHEN and CDR2 SYDVKM. Between the trimmed V and J ends, which lost 2 bases and 2 bases, there was a span of 7 bases. This chain's CDR3 is CASSLTEAGNTIYF. CDR3 nucleotide sequence: TGTGCCAGCAGTTTAACTGAAGCTGGAAACACCATATATTTT.

This chain connects TRBV2 to TRBJ2-2, with 11 positions matching TRBD2. CDR1 is SNHLY and CDR2 is FYNNEI in the germline V gene. CDR3 size: 17 residues. V shed 5 bases and J 5 bases; nucleotides not matched to a gene: 10. The CDR3: CASSYQASGGRTGELFF. CDR3 in DNA: TGTGCCAGCAGTTATCAAGCTAGCGGGGGGAGGACCGGGGAGCTGTTTTTT.

This sequence joins TRBV27 and TRBJ2-7, with no clear D. This CDR3 comprises 15 residues. V gave up 3 bases and J gave up 1 base, with 13 bases separating them. Germline CDR1 and CDR2: MNHEY and SMNVEV (reference sequence). The CDR3 is CASSFLYPRSYEQYF. CDR3 coding DNA: TGTGCCAGCAGTTTCTTATACCCGAGGTCCTACGAGCAGTACTTC.

The chain couples TRBV5-6 to TRBJ2-3; 8 bases line up with TRBD2. V dropped 4 bases and J dropped 6; count of bases not matched to a gene: 7. This CDR3 is built from 14 residues. Germline values: CDR1 SGHDT, CDR2 YYEEEE. The CDR3 sequence is CASSRLAQRDTQYF. CDR3 nucleotides: TGTGCCAGCAGCCGACTAGCGCAAAGGGATACGCAGTATTTT.

The chain couples TRBV3-1 (or the pseudogene TRBV3-2) to TRBJ2-3; the match to TRBD2 covers 9 bases. CDR1 is LGHDT, CDR2 YNNKEL, per germline (reference sequence). This CDR3 comprises 20 residues. With 0 bases clipped from V and 3 bases from J, the junction kept 16 bases outside the gene matches. The CDR3 spells CASSQDRIRVAGAPTDTQYF. The CDR3 bases are TGTGCCAGCAGCCAAGATCGGATTCGGGTAGCGGGAGCGCCAACAGATACGCAGTATTTT.

This clone occurred once. V is TRBV6-2 or TRBV6-3 and J is TRBJ2-7; 7 bases are a match to TRBD2. Germline V lookup: CDR1 MNHEY, CDR2 SVGEGT. The V segment lost 2 bases and the J segment 4 bases; nucleotides outside the gene matches: 5. The CDR3 runs 14 residues. The CDR3 reads CASSYAGELYEQYF. DNA of the CDR3: TGTGCCAGCAGTTACGCGGGAGAGTTATACGAGCAGTACTTC.

The CDR3 spells CASSYDREVYNEQFF. CDR3 bases: TGTGCCAGCAGTTACGACAGGGAGGTCTACAATGAGCAGTTCTTC. V usage is TRBV6-2 or TRBV6-3 and J usage is TRBJ2-1, with D possibly TRBD1 on 7 matching bases. This CDR3 has 15 amino acids. Germline V gene sequence: CDR1 MNHEY, CDR2 SVGEGT. Deletions cut 2 bases from V and 3 bases from J, with 11 bases between.

J is TRBJ1-1 and V is TRBV28; D is perhaps TRBD1 (5 bases). The germline V gene has CDR1 MDHEN and CDR2 SYDVKM. Trimming shortened V by 6 bases and J by 1 base, and 18 bases separated the two germline ends. The CDR3 contains 16 residues. In DNA form, the CDR3 reads TGTGCCAGCAGATCCCCCGCCCCAGGGTCGAACACTGAAGCTTTCTTT. Its protein product is CASRSPAPGSNTEAFF.

The V gene is TRBV7-9, the J gene TRBJ2-7; 8 bases align to TRBD1. Trimming took 0 bases from V and 11 from J; bases not matched to a gene: 3. There are 12 residues in the CDR3. Germline assignment: CDR1 SEHNR and CDR2 FQNEAQ (reference sequence). CDR3 sequence: CASSLARTGKYF. CDR3 sequence (DNA): TGTGCCAGCAGCTTAGCGCGGACAGGGAAGTACTTC.

V usage is TRBV18 and J usage is TRBJ2-7; maybe TRBD1 (5 bases). The ends were cut back, 3 bases at V and 5 bases at J, with 17 bases in the middle. CDR3 length: 15 amino acids. The V gene's germline CDR1 is KGHSH and CDR2 LQKENI. CDR3 coding DNA: TGTGCCAGCTCACCCCTCAGGGAAGGTGGGGACGAGCAGTACTTC. The encoded protein is CASSPLREGGDEQYF. The whole variable domain, filled in from reference TRBV18 and TRBJ2-7, reads NAGVMQNPRHLVRRRGQEARLRCSPMKGHSHVYWYRQLPEEGLKFMVYLQKENIIDESGMPKERFSAEFPKEGPSILRIQQVVRGDSAAYFCASSPLREGGDEQYFGPGTRLTVT.

The J gene is TRBJ2-7, the V gene TRBV7-2; tentative D call: TRBD2 (6 bases). Germline CDR1 SGHTA, CDR2 FQGNSA. V lost 1 base, J lost 3 bases, and 16 bases lay in between. This CDR3 is built from 16 residues. The CDR3 is CASSLGIDGGLYEQYF. The DNA of the CDR3 is TGTGCCAGCAGCTTAGGTATTGATGGGGGACTCTACGAGCAGTACTTC. Full variable domain (missing parts from reference TRBV7-2 and TRBJ2-7): GAGVSQSPSNKVTEKGKDVELRCDPISGHTALYWYRQSLGQGLEFLIYFQGNSAPDKSGLPSDRFSAERTGGSVSTLTIQRTQQEDSAVYLCASSLGIDGGLYEQYFGPGTRLTVT.